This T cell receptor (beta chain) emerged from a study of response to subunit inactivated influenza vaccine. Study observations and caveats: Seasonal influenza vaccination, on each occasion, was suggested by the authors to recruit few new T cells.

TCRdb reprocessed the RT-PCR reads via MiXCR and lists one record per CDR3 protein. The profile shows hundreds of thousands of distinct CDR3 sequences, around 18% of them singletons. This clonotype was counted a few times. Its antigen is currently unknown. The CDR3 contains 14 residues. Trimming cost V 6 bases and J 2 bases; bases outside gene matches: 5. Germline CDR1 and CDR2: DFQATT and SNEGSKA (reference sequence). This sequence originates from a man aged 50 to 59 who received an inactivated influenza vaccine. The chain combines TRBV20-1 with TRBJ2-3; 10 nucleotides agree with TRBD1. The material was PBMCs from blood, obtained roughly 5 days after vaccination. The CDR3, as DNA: TGCAGTGCCCTGGACAGGGGGAACACAGATACGCAGTATTTT. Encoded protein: CSALDRGNTDTQYF.